This T cell receptor beta chain was found in a study of blood T cell repertoires in COVID-19. As for the study in general: Collection of acute and convalescent COVID-19 samples took place in the United States, Italy and Spain. In each case, the material was cDNA or gDNA derived from T cells, B-cell-depleted T cells, or PBMCs.

Authors' processing steps: By means of reference gene primer amplification, nucleated cell counts were estimated. Method: immunoSEQ multiplex PCR; TCRdb's copy keeps in-frame clones and lacks some. The D gene and trimming were derived from the DNA, and the V and J assignments and clone size from that table. The table has 130,000 to 150,000 clones, 65% to 90% seen once. The V gene's germline CDR1 is LGHDT and CDR2 YNNKEL (reference sequence). The V end was cut by 4 bases, the J end by 5 bases, with 8 bases between. The CDR3 length is 12 residues. This clonotype was obtained from a human donor in a cohort sampled during active COVID-19. The J gene is TRBJ2-5, the V gene TRBV3-1 (or the pseudogene TRBV3-2); D unclear. Material for sequencing was peripheral blood. CDR3 protein: CASSPSRETQYF. The CDR3 coding sequence is TGTGCCAGCAGCCCATCTAGGGAGACCCAGTACTTC.